These T cell receptor beta chains were read from a single sample in a study of early T cells in non-severe SARS-CoV-2 infection. TCRdb recomputed calls from the 5' RACE reads with MiXCR, one row per CDR3 protein. The table includes roughly 80,000 distinct CDR3 sequences, around an eighth detected once. The source material was whole blood. These receptor sequences come from an adult who was a healthcare worker with PCR-confirmed SARS-CoV-2 infection or an uninfected control (not recorded which). Each CDR3 is given with its conserved first and last residue.

v_call	j_call	cdr3_aa
TRBV14	TRBJ2-5	CASRRAETQYF
TRBV12-2	TRBJ1-4	CASRLATRVLNEKLFF
TRBV3-1	TRBJ1-4	CASSQEGAVWEKLFF
TRBV4-1	TRBJ2-1	CASSQWGNTYNEQFF
TRBV18	TRBJ2-5	CASSPLSGEETQYF
TRBV13	TRBJ2-3	CASSFGLAGKVDTDTQYF
TRBV4-2	TRBJ2-3	CASSPRTSGAADTQYF
TRBV12-3/TRBV12-4	TRBJ2-1	CASSPPGGTGTEQFF
TRBV4-1	TRBJ1-4	CASSQSNEKLFF
TRBV19	TRBJ1-2	CASNAGGSYGYTF
TRBV11-2	TRBJ2-6	CASSFRDKTGANVLTF
TRBV27	TRBJ2-7	CASSLAGTRTSGIPRF
TRBV10-3	TRBJ2-3	CAISGSGGTQYF
TRBV11-2	TRBJ2-1	CASRPWGDSYNEQFF
TRBV29-1	TRBJ2-5	CSVEEPDRPLGGMTQYF
TRBV20-1	TRBJ2-3	CSAPEASFISDTQYF
TRBV4-1	TRBJ2-2	CASSPTANTGELFF